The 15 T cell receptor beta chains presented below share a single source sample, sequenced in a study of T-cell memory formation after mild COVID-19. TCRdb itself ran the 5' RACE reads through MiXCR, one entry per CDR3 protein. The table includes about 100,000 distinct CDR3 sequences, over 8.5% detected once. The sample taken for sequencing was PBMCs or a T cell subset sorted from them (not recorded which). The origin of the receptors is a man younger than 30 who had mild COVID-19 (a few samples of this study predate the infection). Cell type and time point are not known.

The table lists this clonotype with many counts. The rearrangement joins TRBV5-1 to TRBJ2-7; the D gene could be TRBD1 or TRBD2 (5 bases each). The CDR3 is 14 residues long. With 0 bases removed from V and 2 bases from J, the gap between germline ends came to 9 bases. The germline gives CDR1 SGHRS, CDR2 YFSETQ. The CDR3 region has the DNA TGCGCCAGCAGCTTGGTGGGACGGACCTACGAGCAGTACTTC. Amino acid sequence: CASSLVGRTYEQYF.

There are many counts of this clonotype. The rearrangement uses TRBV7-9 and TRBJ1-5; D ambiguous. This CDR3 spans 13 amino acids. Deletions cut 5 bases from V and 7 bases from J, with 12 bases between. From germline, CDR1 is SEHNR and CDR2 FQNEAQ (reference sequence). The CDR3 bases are TGTGCCAGCAGCCTCCCGGGTGGGCAGCCCCAGCATTTT. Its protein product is CASSLPGGQPQHF.

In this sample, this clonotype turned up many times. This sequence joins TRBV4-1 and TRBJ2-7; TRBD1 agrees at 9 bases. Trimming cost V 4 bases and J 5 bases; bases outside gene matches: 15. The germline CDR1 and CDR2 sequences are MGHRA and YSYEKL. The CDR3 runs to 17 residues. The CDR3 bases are TGCGCCAGCAGCCTCAAACCCCCGGGACAGGGATACCACGAGCAGTACTTC. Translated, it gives CASSLKPPGQGYHEQYF.

The CDR3 region has the DNA TGTGCCAGCAGCCAAGATTTTGCGGACAAAAACATTCAGTACTTC. Encoded protein: CASSQDFADKNIQYF. The chain recombines TRBV14 with TRBJ2-4; unclear D gene. Per the germline V gene, CDR1 is SGHDN and CDR2 is FVKESK. The CDR3 is 15 amino acids. Trimming removed 0 bases at V and 3 bases at J, with 9 bases between.

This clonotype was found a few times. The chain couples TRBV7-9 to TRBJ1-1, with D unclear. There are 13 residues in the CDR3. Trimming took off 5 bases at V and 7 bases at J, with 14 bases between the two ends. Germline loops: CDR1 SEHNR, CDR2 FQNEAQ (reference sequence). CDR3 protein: CASSADTKNEAFF. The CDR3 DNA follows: TGTGCCAGCAGCGCAGACACGAAGAATGAAGCTTTCTTT.

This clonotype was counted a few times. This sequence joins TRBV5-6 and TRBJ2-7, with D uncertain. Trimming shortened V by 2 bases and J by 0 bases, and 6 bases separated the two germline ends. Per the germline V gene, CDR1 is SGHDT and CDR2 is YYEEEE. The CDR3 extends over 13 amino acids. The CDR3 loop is CASSFGSSYEQYF. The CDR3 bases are TGTGCCAGCAGCTTCGGGTCCTCCTACGAGCAGTACTTC.

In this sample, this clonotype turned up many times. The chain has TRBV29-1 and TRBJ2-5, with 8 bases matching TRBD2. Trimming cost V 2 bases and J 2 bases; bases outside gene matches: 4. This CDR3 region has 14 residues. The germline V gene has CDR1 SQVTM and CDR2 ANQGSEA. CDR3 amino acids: CSVEKAGAQETQYF. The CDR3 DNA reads TGCAGCGTTGAAAAAGCGGGGGCACAAGAGACCCAGTACTTC.

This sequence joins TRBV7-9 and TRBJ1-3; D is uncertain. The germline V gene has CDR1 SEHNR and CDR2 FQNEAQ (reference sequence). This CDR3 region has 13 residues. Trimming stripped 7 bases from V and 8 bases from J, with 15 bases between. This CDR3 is CASMLPREDTIYF. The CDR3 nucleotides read TGTGCCAGCATGCTTCCCCGTGAAGACACCATATATTTT.

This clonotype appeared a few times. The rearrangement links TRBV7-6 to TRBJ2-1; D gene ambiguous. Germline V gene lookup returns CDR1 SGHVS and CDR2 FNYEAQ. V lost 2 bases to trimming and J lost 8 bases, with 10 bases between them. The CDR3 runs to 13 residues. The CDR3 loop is CASSLSLFHEQFF. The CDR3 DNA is TGTGCCAGCAGCTTATCCCTTTTCCATGAGCAGTTCTTC.

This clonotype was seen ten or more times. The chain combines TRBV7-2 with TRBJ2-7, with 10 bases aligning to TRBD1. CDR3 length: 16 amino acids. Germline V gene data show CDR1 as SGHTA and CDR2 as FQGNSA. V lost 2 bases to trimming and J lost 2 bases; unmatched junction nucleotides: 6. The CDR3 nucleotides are TGTGCCAGCAGCTTATTTCCAGGACAGGGGGCCTACGAGCAGTACGTC. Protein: CASSLFPGQGAYEQYV.

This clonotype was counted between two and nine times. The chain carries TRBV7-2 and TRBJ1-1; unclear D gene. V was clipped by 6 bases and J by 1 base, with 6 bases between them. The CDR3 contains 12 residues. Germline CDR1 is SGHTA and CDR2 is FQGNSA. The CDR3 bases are TGTGCCAGCAGTCTTTGGAACACTGAAGCTTTCTTT. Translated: CASSLWNTEAFF.

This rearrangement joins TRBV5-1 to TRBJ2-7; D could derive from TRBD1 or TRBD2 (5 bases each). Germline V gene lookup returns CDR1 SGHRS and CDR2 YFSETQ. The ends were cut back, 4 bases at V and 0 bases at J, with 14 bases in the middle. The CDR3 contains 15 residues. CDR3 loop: CASSPRAGSSYEQYF. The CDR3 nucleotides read TGCGCCAGCAGCCCGAGGGCAGGGAGCTCCTACGAGCAGTACTTC.

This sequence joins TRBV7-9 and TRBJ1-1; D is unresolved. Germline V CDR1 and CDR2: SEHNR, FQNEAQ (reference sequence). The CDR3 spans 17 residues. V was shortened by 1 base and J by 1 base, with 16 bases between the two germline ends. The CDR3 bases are TGTGCCAGCAGCTTAGTAGGACGGTGGGTTCGGAACACTGAAGCTTTCTTT. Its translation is CASSLVGRWVRNTEAFF.

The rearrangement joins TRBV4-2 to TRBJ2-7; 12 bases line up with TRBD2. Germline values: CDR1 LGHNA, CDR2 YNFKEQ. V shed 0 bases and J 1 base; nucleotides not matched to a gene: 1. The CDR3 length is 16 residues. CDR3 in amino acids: CASSQELAGGSYEQYF. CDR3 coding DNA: TGTGCCAGCAGCCAAGAACTAGCGGGGGGTTCCTACGAGCAGTACTTC.

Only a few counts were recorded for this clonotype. CDR3 region: CASSPRPGTGGVAGEQFF. DNA of the CDR3: TGTGCCAGCAGCCCTCGTCCCGGGACAGGGGGGGTAGCCGGTGAGCAGTTCTTC. The rearrangement joins TRBV7-2 to TRBJ2-1, with TRBD1 matching 11 bases. There are 18 residues in the CDR3. V lost 5 bases to trimming and J lost 9 bases; unmatched junction nucleotides: 18. CDR1 is SGHTA and CDR2 is FQGNSA in the germline V gene.